The 15 T cell receptor beta chains below come from one sample, sequenced in a study of T cell responses to AZD1222 COVID-19 vaccine. Assay used: immunoSEQ multiplex PCR; TCRdb lists only in-frame clones, some missing. Of some 130,000 clones listed, around 90% are singletons. The specimen comprised peripheral blood, sampled on day 0 of AZD1222 vaccination. The receptor source for this set is an adult in good health.

This clone was seen only once. The chain carries TRBV2 and TRBJ1-1, with D unresolved. The germline gives CDR1 SNHLY, CDR2 FYNNEI. Trimming removed 3 bases from V and 13 bases from J, with 3 bases in between. The CDR3 length is 8 residues. The CDR3 DNA follows: TGTGCCAGCAGTGACGATTTCTTT. It specifies CASSDDFF.

On this clone itself: The CDR3 does not end in the conserved phenylalanine or tryptophan, so this is likely a read error. The chain links TRBV2 to TRBJ1-2, with 8 bases that match TRBD1. This CDR3 has 15 amino acids. J lost 4 bases, V lost 6 bases, and 10 bases had no gene match. Germline CDR1 reads SNHLY; CDR2 reads FYNNEI. CDR3 region: CASRPGTGLFYGYTL. The DNA of the CDR3 is TGTGCCAGCAGGCCCGGGACAGGTCTATTCTATGGCTACACCCTC.

CDR3 bases: TGTGCCAGCAGCCCCCCCATGGGCGGGATTATCGGGGAGCTGTTTTTT. Translating gives CASSPPMGGIIGELFF. The chain combines TRBV3-1 (or the pseudogene TRBV3-2) with TRBJ2-2; maybe TRBD2 (6 bases). Germline assignment: CDR1 LGHDT and CDR2 YNNKEL (reference sequence). This CDR3 is built from 16 residues. V lost 4 bases to trimming and J lost 7 bases, with 19 bases between them.

J is TRBJ2-7 and V is TRBV2; no clear D gene. CDR3 length equals 13 residues. Germline V gene data show CDR1 as SNHLY and CDR2 as FYNNEI. V lost 7 bases, J lost 2 bases, and 12 bases lay in between. The CDR3 bases are TGTGCCAGCAAAATTGACACCACCTACGAGCAGTACTTC. It yields the protein CASKIDTTYEQYF.

This sequence joins TRBV6-5 and TRBJ2-3; D tentatively reads TRBD1 or TRBD2 (5 bases each). The CDR3 covers 14 residues. The germline CDR1 and CDR2 sequences are MNHEY and SVGAGI. The ends were cut back, 7 bases at V and 8 bases at J, with 19 bases in the middle. CDR3 nucleotides: TGTGCCAGCACCCTGGCTGAGGGGCAGGGTACGCAGTATTTT. Its translation: CASTLAEGQGTQYF.

The chain couples TRBV27 to TRBJ2-2; TRBD1 or TRBD2 may be the D gene (5 bases each). There are 12 residues in the CDR3. Germline V gene lookup returns CDR1 MNHEY and CDR2 SMNVEV (reference sequence). V was shortened by 4 bases and J by 5 bases, with 5 bases between the two germline ends. The CDR3 sequence is CASSWGTGELFF. CDR3 coding DNA: TGTGCCAGCAGTTGGGGGACCGGGGAGCTGTTTTTT.

The V gene is TRBV6-5, the J gene TRBJ1-3; D not certain. Germline V gene lookup returns CDR1 MNHEY and CDR2 SVGAGI. CDR3 length: 14 residues. Trimming took off 2 bases at V and 4 bases at J, with 9 bases between the two ends. CDR3 protein: CASSYEKWGNTIYF. DNA of the CDR3: TGTGCCAGCAGTTACGAGAAATGGGGAAACACCATATATTTT.

This clone was counted a single time. The chain recombines TRBV10-3 with TRBJ1-1; TRBD1 matches 8 bases. Losses at the gene ends were 3 bases for V and 6 bases for J; bases not matched to a gene: 9. Germline CDR1 ENHRY, CDR2 SYGVKD. The CDR3 has 15 residues. CDR3 residues: CAISDQGAFVAEAFF. The CDR3 DNA reads as TGTGCCATCAGTGATCAGGGGGCATTCGTGGCTGAAGCTTTCTTT.

This chain uses TRBV7-9 with TRBJ2-2; no reliable D call. The CDR3 totals 15 residues. Trimming removed 0 bases at V and 5 bases at J, with 10 bases between. Germline V lookup: CDR1 SEHNR, CDR2 FQNEAQ (reference sequence). The CDR3, as DNA: TGTGCCAGCAGCTTAGCTGGCCAGCCAACCGGGGAGCTGTTTTTT. Protein sequence: CASSLAGQPTGELFF.

The rearrangement links TRBV6-4 to TRBJ2-2; 8 bases map to TRBD2. V dropped 0 bases and J dropped 4; count of bases not matched to a gene: 4. CDR3 length: 16 residues. Germline CDR1 reads MRHNA; CDR2 reads SNTAGT. CDR3 loop: CASSDSSGEATGELFF. The CDR3 nucleotides read TGTGCCAGCAGTGACTCTAGCGGGGAGGCCACCGGGGAGCTGTTTTTT.

The chain employs TRBV11-2 and TRBJ1-2; the D is unclear. This CDR3 comprises 12 residues. The germline V gene has CDR1 SGHAT and CDR2 FQNNGV. Trimming pared 5 bases from V and 4 bases from J, leaving 8 bases between. CDR3 coding DNA: TGTGCCAGCAGCCGGGAAACCTATGGCTACACCTTC. Its protein product is CASSRETYGYTF.

CDR3: CASSFSFGTDTQYF. The CDR3 coding sequence is TGTGCCAGCAGCTTTAGTTTTGGGACAGATACGCAGTATTTT. The chain employs TRBV5-5 and TRBJ2-3; D gene ambiguous. The CDR3 is 14 amino acids. Germline V lookup: CDR1 SGHKS, CDR2 YYEKEE (reference sequence). V was cut by 2 bases and J by 3 bases, with 10 bases left in between.

The chain couples TRBV9 to TRBJ2-2, with 7 bases that match TRBD1. V was clipped by 2 bases and J by 6 bases; unmatched bases: 1. CDR3 length: 13 amino acids. CDR1 SGDLS and CDR2 YYNGEE come from the germline V gene. CDR3 sequence reads: CASSVTGAGELFF. CDR3 in DNA: TGTGCCAGCAGCGTCACAGGGGCCGGGGAGCTGTTTTTT.

V usage is TRBV4-2 and J usage is TRBJ1-2; no firm D call. Germline V CDR1 and CDR2: LGHNA, YNFKEQ. With 1 base removed from V and 8 bases from J, the gap between germline ends came to 8 bases. The CDR3 contains 12 residues. CDR3 nucleotides: TGTGCCAGCAGCCAAGGGGGTTGGGGCTACACCTTC. Its protein product is CASSQGGWGYTF.

This clone came up a few times. The genes are TRBV5-1 and TRBJ2-2, with TRBD2 identical over 7 bases. CDR1 is SGHRS and CDR2 is YFSETQ in the germline V gene. With V trimmed by 0 bases and J by 9 bases, 8 bases remained unmatched. The CDR3 runs 15 residues. This CDR3 is CASSLGGGDTRELFF. The CDR3 coding sequence is TGCGCCAGCAGCTTGGGCGGGGGAGATACGAGGGAGCTGTTTTTT.